The T cell receptor beta chain described here comes from a study of blood T cell repertoires in COVID-19. Study information: Sites in the United States, Italy and Spain provided acute and convalescent COVID-19 samples. From T cells, B-cell-depleted T cells, or PBMCs came the material, which was cDNA or gDNA.

Original handling: By means of reference gene primer amplification, nucleated cell counts were estimated. TCRdb's copy holds only in-frame clones and misses some; the assay was immunoSEQ multiplex PCR. Clone size and the V and J calls come from that table; the DNA yielded D and trimming. This sample has some 140,000 clones; roughly 85% occur once, and the top ten carry approximately 3.6%. Germline values: CDR1 LNHDA, CDR2 SQIVND (reference sequence). CDR3 length equals 14 residues. V was pared by 4 bases and J by 4 bases, with 11 bases between. Sequenced sample: peripheral blood. This receptor was identified in a man aged 55 to 69 with acute or convalescent COVID-19. This sequence joins TRBV19 and TRBJ2-1; maybe TRBD2 (6 bases). CDR3 bases: TGTGCCAGTAGTAGAGGGGCGGGGTACAATGAGCAGTTCTTC. This sequence encodes CASSRGAGYNEQFF.